The 3 T cell receptor beta chains in this list originate from one sample, sequenced in a study of T cell responses to AZD1222 COVID-19 vaccine. Measured with immunoSEQ multiplex PCR; TCRdb has only the in-frame clones, and not every one. The sample includes approximately 110,000 clones, under 90% of them seen just once. The sequencing here drew on peripheral blood, taken on day 0 of AZD1222 vaccination. These receptors all come from an adult in good health.

The chain carries TRBV2 and TRBJ1-1; D gene ambiguous. The CDR3 sequence is 14 residues long. V lost 1 base, J lost 4 bases, and 10 bases lay in between. The germline gives CDR1 SNHLY, CDR2 FYNNEI. The CDR3 here is CASSEEGIGTEAFF. The DNA for the CDR3 is TGTGCCAGCAGTGAAGAGGGCATAGGCACTGAAGCTTTCTTT.

Only one count was recorded for this clone. The CDR3: CASSTSSGSSTDTQYF. CDR3 coding DNA: TGTGCCAGCAGCACCTCTAGCGGGTCTAGCACAGATACGCAGTATTTT. The chain carries TRBV21-1 and TRBJ2-3; TRBD2, the D gene given by the table, was not confirmed from the DNA. TRBV21-1 constitutes a pseudogene. CDR3 length: 16 residues.

V and J are TRBV28 and TRBJ2-1, with D possibly called TRBD1 or TRBD2 (5 bases each). The CDR3 is 15 amino acids. The germline gives CDR1 MDHEN, CDR2 SYDVKM. V lost 2 bases and J lost 5, with 13 bases in between. The CDR3, as DNA: TGTGCCAGCAGTTTAGGGGGTCAGGGTGACAATGAGCAGTTCTTC. Translation: CASSLGGQGDNEQFF.